This TCR beta chain was observed in a study of shared clonotypes between healthy human individuals (dated by TCRdb to about 2020). Some background on the complete study: Three men and a couple of women, aged 18 to 49 years, made up the cohort. For each donor, CD4 naive and CD4 memory were each given three plates, CD8 naive was given two plates, and CD8 memory was given one plate. Per donor, leukapheresis produced somewhere between about 0.85 and 8.9 billion PBMCs. Different laboratories and diverse techniques were used to prepare libraries and sequence TCR repertoires, to increase sequencing depth and limit assay-specific biases. To estimate repertoire size and how much clonotypes are shared between individuals, the study performed deep sequencing of blood TCR repertoires from five healthy adults. What the authors observed across the whole study: Rarefaction of sorted-subset datasets indicated incomplete sequencing despite the large sequencing depth. Based on pairwise subsampling, the degree of clonotype sharing among donors was expected to be affected by sequencing depth. Sampling was restricted to blood, and TCR repertoires in tissue are likely to differ from TCR repertoires in blood. Because the study included only a small number of donors, the genetic and exposure-history diversity represented was limited. Clonotypes shared by all four sorted-subset donors showed higher generation probabilities than non-shared clonotypes. Across a handful of donors, approximately 5% of naive CD4, approximately 3.6% of naive CD8, 2.3% of memory CD4, and 0.3% to 0.45% of memory CD8 clonotypes were shared. Naive subsets generally had larger estimated clonotype richness than memory subsets.

The CDR3 numbers 14 residues from cysteine through phenylalanine. The sequence is cut down to CDR3 DNA, 42 bases in frame from base 1. The junction shows trimming of 6 bases on V and 3 bases on J, and the gene matches do not reach 3 bases of it. CDR1 and CDR2, per the germline V gene, are SGHVS and FNYEAQ. Regarding this clone: Its antigen is currently not known. No quality values exist for individual bases; no much larger clone is one base distant.

TCR CDR3 regions were amplified from genomic DNA by multiplex PCR using the deep immunoSEQ assay. For each cell subset, the extracted genomic DNA was distributed evenly across all wells of several immunoSEQ 96-well plates, and each plate served as one replicate. For sorted subsets, approximately 200 ng of genomic DNA, equivalent to roughly 33,000 T cell genomes, went into each replicate PCR. The purified libraries were quantified using a Qubit 3.0 fluorometer, sized with a Bioanalyzer 2100, and then quantified again using the KAPA Library Quantification kit. A separate single-read 150-cycle Illumina NextSeq 550 flow cell was used to sequence each immunoSEQ 96-well plate. Turning to the authors' computational methods: Because only junctional sequences without quality scores were contained in the immunoSEQ output, filtering matching that applied to full-length reads could not be performed. Sequences were annotated with PyIR, a Python wrapper for IgBLAST v1.9, using IMGT germline references to assign V/J genes and CDR3. Reads were filtered out if the reads had weak V/J assignments (E-value above 1e-6), no CDR3, stop codons, out-of-frame junctions, or ambiguous translated residues. V3J clonotypes were defined as sequences sharing an identical inferred V gene, J gene, and CDR3 amino acid sequence. To compute the percentage overlap between repertoires, the number of shared unique clonotypes was divided by the size of the smaller repertoire. Repertoire richness was assessed with RTK rarefaction, the Chao1 estimator, and Recon v2.1 estimates of unobserved clonotypes. Generation probabilities were computed with OLGA for all TCRbeta clonotypes obtained by the gDNA method from several donors. Here the immuneACCESS table is served through TCRdb, limited to in-frame sequences with V and J called. Missing clones are a known gap in these copies; in checked studies unresolved V genes cover under half, and the rest lacks a known reason. V, J and clone size were drawn from that table, and D and trimming were deduced from the DNA. Recorded for this sample are more than 2,000,000 clones; approximately 90% of them occurred a single time. The ten biggest clones cover around 0.15% of the sample.

The donors were healthy, HIV-negative adults with no recently reported acute infections or vaccinations. All donors were Caucasian adults living in Nashville, Tennessee, USA. CD4+ T cells were enriched by magnetic negative selection, after which naive cells were positively selected on CD45RA and the negative fraction was taken as the memory subset. Blood was obtained by leukapheresis, after which PBMCs were separated by Ficoll-Histopaque density gradient centrifugation and cryopreserved in liquid nitrogen vapor phase. Analytical flow cytometry was used to check the purity and quantity of every magnetically sorted T cell population. Genomic DNA was isolated from every sorted fraction and measured by UV absorbance on a Nanodrop 2000c.

Sequenced: naive CD4+ T cells sorted from blood. Sample cell subset or site, as interpreted from the label and publication: CD45RA+ positively selected. Recombination linked TRBV7-6 to TRBJ2-1, with TRBD2 identical over 9 junction bases. The clonotype comes from a man younger than 30 in good health. In nucleotide form, the sequence is TGTGCCAGCAGTCGGACTAGCGACTACAATGAGCAGTTCTTC. Its translation reads: CASSRTSDYNEQFF. The full variable domain, with segments outside the CDR3 supplied by the reference TRBV7-6 and TRBJ2-1 proteins, appears as GAGVSQSPRYKVTKRGQDVALRCDPISGHVSLYWYRQALGQGPEFLTYFNYEAQQDKSGLPNDRFSAERPEGSISTLTIQRTEQRDSAMYRCASSRTSDYNEQFFGPGTRLTVL.